A single sample gave rise to the 14 T cell receptor beta chains below, sequenced in a study of T cell clones after liver transplantation. Repertoires were generated with immunoSEQ multiplex PCR, while TCRdb's copy carries only in-frame clones and drops some. The profile shows fewer than 110,000 clones, roughly 80% of them singletons. Sequencing used CD4+ T cells from blood, obtained approximately 45 months after liver transplant. These receptors were obtained from a human patient who received a liver transplant. Among the T cells, some may be from the graft donor.

This rearrangement joins TRBV10-3 to TRBJ2-7; weak D call: TRBD1 (5 bases). V shed 6 bases and J shed 2 bases, with 14 bases lying between them. This CDR3 contains 14 residues. The germline CDR1 and CDR2 sequences are ENHRY and SYGVKD. The CDR3 DNA follows: TGTGCCATCAGGTCGTCGGCAGGGACCTACGAGCAGTACTTC. Protein: CAIRSSAGTYEQYF.

The chain combines TRBV2 with TRBJ2-1; 11 nucleotides line up with TRBD2. CDR1 and CDR2 (germline): SNHLY, FYNNEI. This CDR3 region has 14 residues. V dropped 9 bases and J dropped 9; count of bases not matched to a gene: 10. This CDR3 reads CASTGTSGIAEQFF. As DNA, the CDR3 is TGTGCCAGTACCGGGACTAGCGGTATTGCTGAGCAGTTCTTC.

The V call is TRBV5-1, the J call TRBJ1-4; D is unresolved. The CDR3 is made up of 14 amino acids. V was shortened by 3 bases and J by 5 bases, with 11 bases between the two germline ends. The germline gives CDR1 SGHRS, CDR2 YFSETQ. CDR3 region: CASSSAGRNEKLFF. CDR3 DNA: TGCGCCAGCAGCTCGGCAGGCCGGAATGAAAAACTGTTTTTT.

The chain carries TRBV7-6 and TRBJ2-3; 9 bases agree with TRBD1. CDR1 is SGHVS, CDR2 FNYEAQ, per germline. V trimming: 4 bases; J trimming: 0 bases; junction bases outside the gene matches: 8. The CDR3 is 17 amino acids. CDR3 protein: CASSSTTGGPSTDTQYF. The DNA for the CDR3 is TGTGCCAGCAGCTCGACAACAGGGGGCCCGAGCACAGATACGCAGTATTTT.

The J gene is TRBJ2-7, the V gene TRBV5-6; 7 bases map to TRBD1. Germline V gene lookup returns CDR1 SGHDT and CDR2 YYEEEE. This CDR3 is 13 amino acids long. The junction had 0 bases not matched to a gene; V was cut back by 1 base and J by 2 bases. This chain's CDR3 is CASSLTGAYEQYF. CDR3 nucleotide sequence: TGTGCCAGCAGCTTGACAGGGGCCTACGAGCAGTACTTC.

The V gene is TRBV4-1, the J gene TRBJ1-1, with D hard to call. Germline V gives CDR1 MGHRA, CDR2 YSYEKL. Trimming shortened V by 1 base and J by 2 bases, and 11 bases separated the two germline ends. This CDR3 has 15 amino acids. The CDR3 loop is CASSQVGQQNTEAFF. The CDR3 nucleotides read TGCGCCAGCAGCCAAGTTGGTCAGCAAAACACTGAAGCTTTCTTT.

The rearrangement links TRBV7-3 to TRBJ1-1; TRBD1 aligns across 9 bases. Trimming removed 6 bases from V and 8 bases from J; junction bases left unmatched: 10. Germline CDR1 reads SGHTA; CDR2 reads FQGTGA. The CDR3 has 14 residues. CDR3 loop: CASSPSGTGREAFF. The CDR3 DNA reads TGTGCCAGCAGTCCATCCGGGACAGGGCGAGAAGCTTTCTTT.

This chain links TRBV10-1 with TRBJ2-7; D not resolved. The germline CDR1 and CDR2 sequences are WNHNN and SYGVQD (reference sequence). The V end lost 8 bases, the J end lost 4 bases, and 15 bases lay between the germline ends. The CDR3 contains 13 residues. CDR3 sequence (DNA): TGCGCCAGCTCGGCCCTAGTGTCTTACGAGCAGTACTTC. This sequence encodes CASSALVSYEQYF.

This clone was observed once. J is TRBJ2-1 and V is TRBV4-3, with D uncertain. This CDR3 is built from 13 residues. Germline assignment: CDR1 LGHNA and CDR2 YSLEER. The V and J ends lost 1 base and 10 bases respectively, with 11 bases between them. CDR3 nucleotides: TGCGCCAGCAGCCAAGCCGGTTTGATCGAGCAGTTCTTC. It yields the protein CASSQAGLIEQFF.

The rearrangement uses TRBV27 and TRBJ2-7; 9 bases are shared with TRBD2. The CDR3 sequence is 15 residues long. CDR1 and CDR2 (germline): MNHEY, SMNVEV (reference sequence). Trimming cost V 2 bases and J 5 bases; bases outside gene matches: 7. CDR3 DNA sequence: TGTGCCAGCAGTTTAATGGGCGGGAGGGCCAACGAGCAGTACTTC. Residues: CASSLMGGRANEQYF.

This rearrangement joins TRBV2 to TRBJ2-1; perhaps TRBD1 as D (8 bases). CDR3 length: 15 amino acids. Between the trimmed V and J ends, which lost 6 bases and 3 bases, there was a span of 15 bases. Germline V CDR1 and CDR2: SNHLY, FYNNEI. The CDR3 region has the DNA TGTGCCAGCAGAAGAACAGGGGGGGTCTACAATGAGCAGTTCTTC. Its protein is CASRRTGGVYNEQFF.

V gene TRBV7-6 combines with J gene TRBJ2-5, with D unresolved. CDR1 is SGHVS and CDR2 is FNYEAQ in the germline V gene. Trimming took 4 bases from V and 4 from J, leaving 10 bases between them. CDR3 size: 13 residues. CDR3 amino acids: CASSSAGRETQYF. CDR3 DNA: TGTGCCAGCAGCTCAGCCGGTCGAGAGACCCAGTACTTC.

This clone was found once. The rearrangement uses TRBV18 and TRBJ1-1; D is perhaps TRBD1 (5 bases). CDR1 is KGHSH, CDR2 LQKENI, per germline. This CDR3 comprises 14 residues. V shed 3 bases and J shed 1 base, with 9 bases lying between them. Written as DNA, the CDR3 is TGTGCCAGCTCACCCCTGGACACGAACACTGAAGCTTTCTTT. Its translation: CASSPLDTNTEAFF.

This clone occurred once. The chain has TRBV6-4 and TRBJ2-1, with 7 bases aligning to TRBD2. The ends lost 5 bases at V and 8 bases at J; junction bases unmatched: 18. Germline V gene data show CDR1 as MRHNA and CDR2 as SNTAGT. This CDR3 contains 17 residues. The CDR3 is CASSLSGRGGPRDEQFF. The CDR3 DNA follows: TGTGCCAGCAGTCTTTCAGGAAGGGGAGGGCCAAGGGATGAGCAGTTCTTC.